This TCR beta chain was sequenced during a study of cytotoxic CD8 clonotypes in ibrutinib-treated CLL. Study as a whole: Partial responses totalled some 24 and complete responses 2; after median around 74 months, about 14 remained remitted and about 12 progressed. General study results and limits: Sample timing was unmatched between remission and later-progressing patients; lymph nodes unstudied. T-cell clonality at baseline went above that of age-matched healthy donors and rose and fell with circulating CD8+ T-cell counts.

Points on this clone: The antigen is not known.

Germline V gene lookup returns CDR1 SGDLS and CDR2 YYNGEE. The germline V and J ends were trimmed by 7 bases and 4 bases, with 18 bases remaining between them. The CDR3 sequence is 14 residues long. Libraries were prepared by immunoSEQ multiplex PCR; TCRdb keeps only in-frame clonotypes and omits some of them. The sample holds roughly 130,000 clones, over 60% seen once. The rearrangement uses TRBV9 and TRBJ2-7; D is possibly TRBD2 (5 bases). The sequence derives from a human donor with chronic lymphocytic leukemia. Here the sequenced sample was PBMCs, taken after 12 months of ibrutinib treatment. This CDR3 reads CASEISERLYEQYF. The DNA of the CDR3 is TGTGCCAGCGAGATTTCGGAGCGGCTGTACGAGCAGTACTTC.